This T cell receptor (beta chain) came from a study of cytomegalovirus exposure and HLA in healthy donors (dated by TCRdb to the late 2010s). Background for the entire study: In an earlier analysis of fewer than 750 of the donors, around 300 Gb of sequence data and just under 120 million unique TCR beta sequences from 150 million to 200 million T cells were reported. HLA typing covered class I and class II loci at four-digit resolution. Of the 350 to 400 genotyped donors, about 80% fell in the genetic ancestry cluster associated with self-reported Caucasian donors. Genome-wide SNP genotypes for about 60% of the roughly 700 donors were used in a later genetic analysis, which treated that subset as a discovery cohort. Besides the first cohort of more than 650 subjects, a separate validation cohort made up of over 100 different subjects was used. Across some 400 genotyped donors of the cohort, an average of approximately 200,000 unique TCR beta nucleotide sequences per donor were sequenced, and roughly 20% of those sequences were non-productive. High-throughput TCR immunosequencing, statistical association of individual TCRs with disease status, and machine learning were combined to predict cytomegalovirus infection status. Rather than using new phenotypic data, the later analysis identified candidate immune exposures from TCR beta sequences and from how often those sequences occurred across donors. In an earlier analysis of several hundred of the donors, high-throughput TCR beta sequencing was used to judge whether each TCR beta V gene segment behaved as functional or pseudogenic. The study aimed to test whether cataloging public T cell receptors could reveal signatures of past pathogen exposure. An early release that covered several hundred HLA-typed donors contained about 300 gigabases of sequencing data and about 84 million unique TCR sequences. Alongside the repertoire data, information on donor age, sex, ethnicity and CMV serostatus was compiled. The T cell repertoires of some 670 subjects were profiled by immunosequencing and related to cytomegalovirus serostatus. Every discovery cohort repertoire had been produced on one sequencing platform. Roughly five DR-DQ haplotypes were treated as single units for association and clustering because of strong linkage in the cohort. A later analysis re-analyzed previously published TCR beta repertoires from approximately 700 donors and added high-resolution HLA genotyping to study TCR occurrence patterns. The number of typed donors differed by locus: about 620-640 for A, B, C, DRB1 and DQB1; approximately 540 for DQA1; 606 for DPA1; and about 450 for DPB1.

The method was the immunoSEQ multiplex PCR assay. For the multiplex PCR, a mixture combining 60 forward primers for TCR Vbeta segments and 13 reverse primers for TCR Jbeta segments was used. A multiplex PCR assay on genomic DNA amplified the CDR3 region of rearranged TCR beta genes. The Illumina HiSeq System was used to sequence the amplified TCR beta libraries as 87-base-pair reads. Under the source paper's analysis protocol: A later analysis counted approximately 74 million unique TCR beta chains across the 550 to 700 repertoires, and 9 million to 14 million of these chains were shared by at least two donors. Raw reads were error-corrected and collapsed into unique sequences with a nearest-neighbor algorithm that merged closely related sequences to remove PCR and sequencing errors. To assign V, D and J gene segments, CDR3 sequences were aligned to IMGT reference sequences. For a sequence to be retained, a match of at least six nucleotides to both a V gene segment and a J gene segment was required. A rearrangement was called productive if the CDR3 had no stop codons and remained in frame with V and J, and every other rearrangement was called non-productive. CDR3 was defined according to IMGT convention as the region running from the second conserved V-encoded cysteine to the conserved J-encoded phenylalanine. The earlier analysis of about 500 of the donors excluded sequences that lacked an unambiguous match to a single V gene segment. In an earlier analysis of around 590 of the donors, a V segment was called functional when productive rearrangements were above 56.7%, and segregating when the standard deviation between donors exceeded 5%. A statistical classification framework was built for diagnosing cytomegalovirus status from the catalog of TCR beta chain sequences. V and J gene assignment, in a later analysis, came from comparing TCR nucleotide sequences with IMGT/GENE-DB human TR gene sequences. A later analysis assigned CDR3 sequences and most-parsimonious VDJ recombination scenarios with the TCRdist pipeline. In a later analysis, every TCR beta chain was defined by the combination of its CDR3 amino acid sequence and its V-gene family, and reads without a unique V-gene family were dropped. In a later analysis, some 600 highly shared, low-generation-probability nucleotide sequences were removed to address suspected cross-contamination and a sequencing artifact. In a later analysis, a clonal expansion index for each public chain was calculated from normalized within-repertoire ranks of inferred template counts. A later analysis computed generation probabilities with a VDJ recombination model fitted to out-of-frame rearrangements, and checked the results against IGoR. A later analysis scored TCR-TCR, TCR-HLA and TCR-CMV co-occurrence with hypergeometric tests, applying a repertoire-size bias correction to TCR pairs. To estimate false discovery rates, a later analysis permuted the HLA or CMV assignments 20 times. In a later analysis, co-occurring TCRs were grouped using DBSCAN, with TCRdist sequence similarity added in when clustering inside HLA-allele-positive subsets. Repertoires with fewer than 30,000 or more than 120,000 public chains were left out of co-occurrence clustering, as were about 5 repertoires with anomalous nucleotide sharing. TCRdb re-hosts the immuneACCESS table, in-frame sequences only. Its copies lack some clones; in the studies checked, an unresolved V gene accounts for under half of them, and the cause for the rest is not known. That table is the source of V, J and clone size, and D and trimming were worked out from the DNA. The sample contains 130,000 to 150,000 clones, around 83% of them found a single time. The ten largest clones add up to roughly 4.2% of the sample.

About this clone itself: The antigen this receptor binds is unknown. No much larger clonotype is one base removed from it; base qualities were not supplied.

The study at large found these results: Assigning TCR associations to individual alleles was difficult when HLA alleles, especially DR and DQ, strongly co-occurred. Because counts were too low, seventeen rarely observed V segments, including chromosome 9 orphons, were excluded from the earlier analysis of some 540 of the donors. The study gave a list of 150 to 200 TCR beta chains associated with cytomegalovirus. A few of the identified cytomegalovirus-associated TCR beta chains were confirmed in vitro to be specific for cytomegalovirus antigens. An association between a missense DCLRE1C variant and V-gene and J-gene trimming of TCR beta chains was found in a later genetic analysis and replicated in an independent cohort. A later analysis reported that several top co-occurrence clusters appeared linked to parvovirus B19, influenza, CMV and Epstein-Barr virus. In this cohort, only TCR beta chains were sequenced, and detectable features were limited by the absence of alpha or paired-chain data. The classifier was reported to diagnose cytomegalovirus status with high specificity and sensitivity in both the original and validation cohorts. The presence/absence analyses assumed that sequencing depth was roughly uniform across donors, and that assumption may not be true. According to the authors, the approach could potentially be generalized to other disease states and immunological phenotypes. In a later genetic analysis, fewer N-insertions in productive TCRs were reported among donors in an Asian-associated ancestry cluster than the roughly 700-donor mean. The only immune exposure information available for the cohort was CMV serostatus. Because HLA typing was unavailable for some donors at each locus, only the typed subset was used in association tests. In a later analysis, about 17,000 TCR beta sequences were associated with specific HLA alleles at a false discovery rate of 0.05. In an earlier analysis of some 640 of the donors, most TCR beta V segments were observed in productive rearrangements about 87% or about 30% of the time, broadly matching IMGT annotations. Across donors, most TCR sequences were observed very rarely, whereas some public TCRs were present in many individuals. In a later analysis, HLA-associated TCR beta chains were found to be more clonally expanded and to have lower generation probabilities than equally common non-associated chains. A further reported finding was that TCR beta sequences accurately predicted the HLA-A and HLA-B alleles for most subjects in the first cohort. Most CMV-associated TCR beta chains appeared to be HLA-restricted in a later analysis, and the HLA associations seemed to be driven largely by CMV exposure. Some IMGT-functional V segments, including TRBV6-2 and TRBV6-3, could not be distinguished by the 87-base-pair reads and were therefore excluded. A later analysis found that TCR association rates varied across HLA loci, with DRB1 alleles showing the most associated TCRs and HLA-C alleles the fewest. A group of highly shared sequence variants was considered likely to be a technical artifact of the sequencing pipeline. Correlated functional status among segregating V segments might reflect linkage disequilibrium, but an unknown experimental factor could not be ruled out.

The cohort consisted of 670 or so healthy bone marrow donors. Cohort members were all nominally healthy when sampled, although unrecorded immune exposures were likely present. The donor was CMV seropositive and belonged to the group of 250 to 300 seropositive cohort members. A peripheral blood sample was provided by each donor, and peripheral blood mononuclear cells were used for TCR beta sequencing. Genomic DNA extraction from the blood cell samples was performed with the Qiagen DNeasy Blood Extraction Kit. The germline V gene encodes CDR1 LNHNV and CDR2 YYDKDF (reference sequence). Counted from cysteine to phenylalanine, this CDR3 has 15 amino acids. Kept here is only the CDR3 DNA, which spans 45 bases and is read in frame from base 1. Relative to germline, V is 1 base shorter and J is 6 bases shorter, with 13 bases between their ends.

Sequenced: PBMCs. The receptor was isolated from a man aged 40-50 years in good health and CMV-seropositive. This chain is built from TRBV15 and TRBJ1-5, with TRBD1 as a weak D call on 5 bases. The CDR3 region: CATSRGLQGVQPQHF. The DNA sequence is as follows: TGTGCCACCAGCAGAGGCCTTCAGGGTGTTCAGCCCCAGCATTTT.